This is a list of T cell receptor beta chains from one sample in a study of cytomegalovirus exposure and HLA in healthy donors. Using immunoSEQ multiplex PCR, the repertoire was profiled, and TCRdb retains in-frame clones only, with some absent. Of roughly 200,000 clones in the sample, just over 75% were seen once. The sequenced material came from PBMCs. Receptors were obtained from a man aged 25 to 40 in good health and CMV-seronegative. The CDR3 runs from the conserved cysteine through the conserved F or W. Fields, in order: D gene, J gene, V gene, CDR3 DNA, CDR3 protein. D genes are given only for firm matches.

TRBD2 TRBJ2-1 TRBV4-2 TGTGCCAGCAGCCGGCCCGGGCTAGCGGGAATGAATGAGCAGTTCTTC CASSRPGLAGMNEQFF
. TRBJ1-2 TRBV25-1 TGTGCCAGCAGTGAATGGGAGCGGGGCTACACCTTC CASSEWERGYTF
TRBD2 TRBJ2-7 TRBV2 TGTGCCAGCAGAACTAGCGGAAGTAACTACGAGCAGTACTTC CASRTSGSNYEQYF
. TRBJ2-3 TRBV11-3 TGTGCCAGCAGCTTAGGAGGGCTAGGGTTGACAGATACGCAGTATTTT CASSLGGLGLTDTQYF
. TRBJ2-1 TRBV6-5 TGTGCCAGCAGGAGGGCTTCGAATGAGCAGTTCTTC CASRRASNEQFF
TRBD1 TRBJ2-6 TRBV28 TGTGCCAGCAGTCCAGTCACAGGGGTTCCGCTTCGTGGGGCCAACGTCCTGACTTTC CASSPVTGVPLRGANVLTF
. TRBJ1-2 TRBV9 TGTGCCAGCAGCGTGGGGGCAGAAAACAACTATGGCTACACCTTC CASSVGAENNYGYTF
. TRBJ2-1 TRBV21-1 TGTGCCAGCAGCCCCTGCGCGGCCCAACGGGATGAGCAGTTCTTC CASSPCAAQRDEQFF
. TRBJ1-2 TRBV29-1 TGCAGCGTTGAATCCCCGGCCGTGAGGGGCTACACCTTC CSVESPAVRGYTF
TRBD2 TRBJ2-7 TRBV2 TGTGCCAGCAGTGAAAATCTCCCGCTAGCGGGACGCTACGAGCAGTACTTC CASSENLPLAGRYEQYF
TRBD1 TRBJ1-5 TRBV6-1 TGTGCCAGCAGTGAAATCCAGGGGGCGGATGGTCCCCAGCATTTT CASSEIQGADGPQHF
TRBD1 TRBJ1-6 TRBV10-2 TGCGCCAGCGCCGGGACAGTCAATTCACCCCTCCACTTT CASAGTVNSPLHF
TRBD2 TRBJ2-3 TRBV27 TGTGCCAGCAGGACTCTAGCGGGAGGAACAGATACGCAGTATTTT CASRTLAGGTDTQYF
. TRBJ1-4 TRBV7-8 TGTGCCAGCGGGGGGGACCGTAATGAAAAACTGTTTTTT CASGGDRNEKLFF
TRBD1 TRBJ1-3 TRBV6-5 TGTGCCAGCAGACCGGGACAGGTCTCTGGAAACACCATATATTTT CASRPGQVSGNTIYF